This entry describes one TCR beta chain. Its target is not known. This sample stems from a study of cytomegalovirus exposure and HLA in healthy donors. Study summary: When just under 400 donors were genotyped, 81% of them were found to fall in the Caucasian-associated ancestry cluster. Findings of the study overall: Later analysis placed DRB1 highest and HLA-C lowest in TCR association rates, which differed by HLA locus. Cytomegalovirus association was listed for about 170 TCR beta chains.

The germline CDR1 and CDR2 sequences are SNHLY and FYNNEI. Unmatched junction bases numbered 2, after V lost 4 bases and J lost 3 bases. CDR3 length: 14 amino acids. Researchers ran the PCR with 60 Vbeta and 13 Jbeta primers. Sequencing was performed with immunoSEQ multiplex PCR; in TCRdb, only in-frame clones are kept and a portion is missing. This table holds about 93,000 clones, about four fifths found once. The source of this sequence is a young man in good health and CMV-seronegative. Source material: PBMCs. The rearrangement links TRBV2 to TRBJ2-7; 11 bases line up with TRBD2. CDR3: CASSVGTSGYEQYF. Here the CDR3 DNA reads TGTGCCAGCAGTGTTGGGACTAGCGGCTACGAGCAGTACTTC. The variable domain in full, with the rest retrieved from reference TRBV2 and TRBJ2-7, is EPEVTQTPSHQVTQMGQEVILRCVPISNHLYFYWYRQILGQKVEFLVSFYNNEISEKSEIFDDQFSVERPDGSNFTLKIRSTKLEDSAMYFCASSVGTSGYEQYFGPGTRLTVT.